These T cell receptor beta chains were read from a single sample in a study of CD8+CD57+ T cells in acquired aplastic anemia. MiXCR, applied by TCRdb to the reads, yields one record per CDR3 protein. The sample holds about 68,000 distinct CDR3 sequences, almost 55% seen once. Sequenced sample: sorted CD4+, CD8+, or CD8+CD57+ T cells (not recorded which) from PBMCs. The receptors derive from a human donor in good health, serving as a control. The CDR3 runs from the conserved cysteine through the conserved F or W. D genes are given only for firm matches. Clone size is stated in some rows and not others, as once, few, many or a class when expanded.

v_call: TRBV20-1; clone_size: -; j_call: TRBJ1-2; d_call: TRBD1; cdr3_aa: CSARRDREHGYTF
v_call: TRBV25-1; clone_size: -; j_call: TRBJ1-1; d_call: -; cdr3_aa: CASTRQEMNTEAFF
v_call: TRBV10-3; clone_size: -; j_call: TRBJ1-2; d_call: -; cdr3_aa: CASSYSYRAFYGYTF
v_call: TRBV7-9; clone_size: many; j_call: TRBJ1-1; d_call: TRBD1; cdr3_aa: CASSLGQGVNTEAFF
v_call: TRBV20-1; clone_size: few; j_call: TRBJ2-5; d_call: -; cdr3_aa: CSARDPGRTFF
v_call: TRBV10-1; clone_size: medium-sized; j_call: TRBJ2-7; d_call: -; cdr3_aa: CASSRQPAYEQYF
v_call: TRBV5-1; clone_size: many; j_call: TRBJ2-3; d_call: TRBD1; cdr3_aa: CASSLGGVSTDTQYF
v_call: TRBV5-6; clone_size: -; j_call: TRBJ2-7; d_call: -; cdr3_aa: CASSQVGLSSYEQYF
v_call: TRBV3-1; clone_size: -; j_call: TRBJ2-3; d_call: -; cdr3_aa: CASSQIPPTDTQYF
v_call: TRBV4-1; clone_size: -; j_call: TRBJ1-3; d_call: -; cdr3_aa: CASSRPGPGNTIYF
v_call: TRBV10-3; clone_size: -; j_call: TRBJ2-5; d_call: -; cdr3_aa: CAISDLTRRDQETQYF
v_call: TRBV27; clone_size: many; j_call: TRBJ2-1; d_call: -; cdr3_aa: CASSFGGLTYNEQFF
v_call: TRBV6-1; clone_size: many; j_call: TRBJ1-6; d_call: TRBD1; cdr3_aa: CASSTGDYNPPLHF
v_call: TRBV13; clone_size: many; j_call: TRBJ1-2; d_call: -; cdr3_aa: CASSLLSDSYGYTF
v_call: TRBV10-3; clone_size: once; j_call: TRBJ2-2; d_call: -; cdr3_aa: CASSRNRAGELFF
v_call: TRBV20-1; clone_size: once; j_call: TRBJ2-7; d_call: TRBD2; cdr3_aa: CSAGRSGRSEQYF
v_call: TRBV2; clone_size: -; j_call: TRBJ1-2; d_call: -; cdr3_aa: CAGSEVGGLGYTF
v_call: TRBV5-4; clone_size: -; j_call: TRBJ2-3; d_call: TRBD2; cdr3_aa: CASSLKTSGGADTQYF
v_call: TRBV19; clone_size: -; j_call: TRBJ1-2; d_call: TRBD1; cdr3_aa: CASSPTTGTNYGYTF
v_call: TRBV20-1; clone_size: -; j_call: TRBJ1-1; d_call: TRBD1; cdr3_aa: CSAKTGGMETEAFF
v_call: TRBV29-1; clone_size: once; j_call: TRBJ1-1; d_call: TRBD1; cdr3_aa: CSARTGETEAFF
v_call: TRBV9; clone_size: -; j_call: TRBJ2-7; d_call: TRBD2; cdr3_aa: CASSVGLAGGPSYEQYF
v_call: TRBV11-2; clone_size: -; j_call: TRBJ2-3; d_call: TRBD2; cdr3_aa: CASSLELAGDTQYF
v_call: TRBV9; clone_size: few; j_call: TRBJ1-1; d_call: -; cdr3_aa: CASSEGYQTSNTEAFF
v_call: TRBV10-3; clone_size: -; j_call: TRBJ1-4; d_call: TRBD1; cdr3_aa: CAIRGTGQGEKLFF
v_call: TRBV10-3; clone_size: medium-sized; j_call: TRBJ2-7; d_call: -; cdr3_aa: CAISGERLEQYF
v_call: TRBV13; clone_size: -; j_call: TRBJ2-7; d_call: TRBD1; cdr3_aa: CASSLEQGNYEQYF
v_call: TRBV5-1; clone_size: -; j_call: TRBJ2-7; d_call: TRBD2; cdr3_aa: CASSQTGLAYEQYF
v_call: TRBV27; clone_size: many; j_call: TRBJ2-3; d_call: -; cdr3_aa: CASSLSPLWDTQYF
v_call: TRBV15; clone_size: -; j_call: TRBJ1-5; d_call: -; cdr3_aa: CATSTQVGAGNQPQHF
v_call: TRBV29-1; clone_size: -; j_call: TRBJ1-2; d_call: TRBD1; cdr3_aa: CSGQGDYGYTF
v_call: TRBV24-1; clone_size: -; j_call: TRBJ2-2; d_call: -; cdr3_aa: CATSDFWEKGSAGELFF
v_call: TRBV19; clone_size: -; j_call: TRBJ2-1; d_call: -; cdr3_aa: CASSRGTEQFF
v_call: TRBV5-1; clone_size: many; j_call: TRBJ2-7; d_call: TRBD1; cdr3_aa: CASSLRQGLLYEQYF
v_call: TRBV10-1; clone_size: many; j_call: TRBJ2-3; d_call: -; cdr3_aa: CASSETRGPSTDTQYF
v_call: TRBV11-2; clone_size: -; j_call: TRBJ1-5; d_call: TRBD1; cdr3_aa: CASSRGQGRNQPQHF
v_call: TRBV6-2/TRBV6-3; clone_size: many; j_call: TRBJ1-2; d_call: -; cdr3_aa: CASNLLGGGNYGYTF
v_call: TRBV7-2; clone_size: -; j_call: TRBJ2-2; d_call: -; cdr3_aa: CASSLAGGELFF
v_call: TRBV7-2; clone_size: -; j_call: TRBJ2-7; d_call: -; cdr3_aa: CASSLAVGRPYEQYF
v_call: TRBV9; clone_size: few; j_call: TRBJ2-3; d_call: -; cdr3_aa: CASSVDVGVLADTQYF
v_call: TRBV4-2; clone_size: -; j_call: TRBJ1-6; d_call: -; cdr3_aa: CASSQEGNSPLHF
v_call: TRBV9; clone_size: many; j_call: TRBJ2-7; d_call: TRBD2; cdr3_aa: CASSILAGGPYEQYF
v_call: TRBV7-2; clone_size: few; j_call: TRBJ2-5; d_call: TRBD2; cdr3_aa: CASSRGLAGETQYF
v_call: TRBV20-1; clone_size: -; j_call: TRBJ2-1; d_call: TRBD2; cdr3_aa: CSALRLATYNEQFF
v_call: TRBV30; clone_size: many; j_call: TRBJ2-3; d_call: TRBD2; cdr3_aa: CAWVAGSTDTQYF
v_call: TRBV10-1; clone_size: few; j_call: TRBJ2-1; d_call: TRBD2; cdr3_aa: CASSGTSGGNEQFF
v_call: TRBV24-1; clone_size: -; j_call: TRBJ2-3; d_call: TRBD2; cdr3_aa: CATSEGILAPYTDTQYF
v_call: TRBV6-1; clone_size: few; j_call: TRBJ2-7; d_call: -; cdr3_aa: CASEETGSSYEQYF
v_call: TRBV4-1; clone_size: once; j_call: TRBJ1-4; d_call: TRBD1; cdr3_aa: CAGSQAPPGQGGEKLFF
v_call: TRBV20-1; clone_size: many; j_call: TRBJ2-3; d_call: TRBD2; cdr3_aa: CSARERDYPTDTQYF
v_call: TRBV9; clone_size: -; j_call: TRBJ2-1; d_call: TRBD1; cdr3_aa: CASSVEGATYNEQFF
v_call: TRBV4-1; clone_size: many; j_call: TRBJ1-2; d_call: -; cdr3_aa: CASSQVSGGGYGYTF
v_call: TRBV6-1; clone_size: many; j_call: TRBJ1-4; d_call: -; cdr3_aa: CASSRLSNEKLFF
v_call: TRBV7-2; clone_size: -; j_call: TRBJ2-5; d_call: TRBD2; cdr3_aa: CASSYRSNGGKETQYF